These 3 T cell receptor beta chains share one sample of origin, sequenced in a study of Graves' ophthalmopathy and Graves' hyperthyroidism. For repertoire sequencing, the TCR beta CDR3 regions were amplified from RNA transcripts. RT-PCR was first run with HTBI primers, then multiplex PCR in a second round. TCRdb processed the multiplex PCR reads anew with MiXCR; each CDR3 protein has one entry. This sample has some 370,000 distinct CDR3 sequences; 17% occur once, and the top ten carry 2% to 3%. Material: peripheral blood. Receptor source: an adult woman with stable Graves' hyperthyroidism.

This rearrangement joins TRBV12-3 or TRBV12-4 to TRBJ2-5; D is uncertain. This CDR3 has 16 amino acids. V lost 0 bases and J 4 bases, leaving 15 bases between the germline ends. CDR3 nucleotides: TGTGCCAGCAGTTTAGCGCAGGCAGGTCCTCGAGAGACCCAGTACTTC. Its translation: CASSLAQAGPRETQYF.

This clonotype was counted many times. In DNA form, the CDR3 reads TGTGCCAGCAGCCCATTCAGACCAGCGCTAACCGGGGAGCTGTTTTTT. The encoded protein is CASSPFRPALTGELFF. The genes are TRBV28 and TRBJ2-2; no firm D call. Trimming removed 6 bases from V and 5 bases from J, with 19 bases in between. The CDR3 has 16 amino acids. Germline CDR1 MDHEN, CDR2 SYDVKM.

This chain uses TRBV6-1 with TRBJ2-7, with TRBD1 matching over 7 bases. Germline CDR1 is MNHNS and CDR2 is SASEGT. CDR3 length equals 13 residues. Unmatched junction bases numbered 6, after V lost 6 bases and J lost 4 bases. For the CDR3, the DNA is TGTGCCAGCAGCCGGACAGGTATTTACGAGCAGTACTTC. Translation: CASSRTGIYEQYF.